Shown below are 2 T cell receptor beta chains from a single sample sequenced in a study of PD-1 blockade in classical Hodgkin lymphoma. This table comes from immunoSEQ multiplex PCR, and its TCRdb copy is limited to in-frame clones, with some not included. This table holds more than 30,000 clones, less than 85% found once. All patients experienced relapse after autologous stem cell transplantation, and brentuximab vedotin exposure was variable. The sample here was peripheral blood mononuclear cells (PBMCs), taken before the second cycle of nivolumab. These receptors all come from a human donor with classical Hodgkin lymphoma.

In DNA, the CDR3 is TGTGCCAGCACCCCGCCCGGGACAGAGAACACTGAAGCTTTCTTT. The encoded protein is CASTPPGTENTEAFF. The chain couples TRBV5-4 to TRBJ1-1; TRBD1 matches 7 bases. This CDR3 region has 15 residues. Germline V gene sequence: CDR1 SGHNT, CDR2 YYREEE (reference sequence). Losses at the gene ends were 6 bases for V and 1 base for J; bases not matched to a gene: 9.

The CDR3 nucleotides read TGTGCCAGCAGTCCGTTAGGTGGGTGGGCCCAAGAGACCCAGTACTTC. It translates to CASSPLGGWAQETQYF. The genes are TRBV27 and TRBJ2-5; no definite D call. V shed 5 bases and J shed 1 base, with 17 bases lying between them. CDR1 is MNHEY and CDR2 is SMNVEV in the germline V gene (reference sequence). The CDR3 is made up of 16 amino acids.